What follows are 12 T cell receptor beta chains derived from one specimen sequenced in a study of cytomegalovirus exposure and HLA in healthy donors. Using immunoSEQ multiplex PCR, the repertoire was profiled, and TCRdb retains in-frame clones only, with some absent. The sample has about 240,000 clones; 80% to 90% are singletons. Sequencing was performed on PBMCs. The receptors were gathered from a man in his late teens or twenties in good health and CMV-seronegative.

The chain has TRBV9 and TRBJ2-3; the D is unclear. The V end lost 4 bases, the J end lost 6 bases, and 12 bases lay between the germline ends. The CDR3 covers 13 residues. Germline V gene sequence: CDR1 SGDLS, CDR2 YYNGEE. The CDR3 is CASSHRTTDTQYF. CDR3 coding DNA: TGTGCCAGCAGCCACAGAACAACGGATACGCAGTATTTT.

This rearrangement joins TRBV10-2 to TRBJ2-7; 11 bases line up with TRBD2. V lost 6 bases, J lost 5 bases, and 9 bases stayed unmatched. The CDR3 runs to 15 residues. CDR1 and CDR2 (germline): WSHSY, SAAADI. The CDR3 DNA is TGCGCCAGCAGAGAACTAGCGGGAGTCACCGACGAGCAGTACTTC. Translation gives CASRELAGVTDEQYF.

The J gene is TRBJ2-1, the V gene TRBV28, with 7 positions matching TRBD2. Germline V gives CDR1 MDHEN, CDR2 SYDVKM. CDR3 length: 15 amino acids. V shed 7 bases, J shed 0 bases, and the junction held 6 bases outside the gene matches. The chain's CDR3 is CASKEGRGSYNEQFF. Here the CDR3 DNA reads TGTGCCAGCAAAGAAGGGAGGGGCTCCTACAATGAGCAGTTCTTC.

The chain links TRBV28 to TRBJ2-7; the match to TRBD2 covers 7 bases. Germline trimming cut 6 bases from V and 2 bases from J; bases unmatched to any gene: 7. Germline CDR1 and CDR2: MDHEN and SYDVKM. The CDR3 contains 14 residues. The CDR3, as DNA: TGTGCCAGCAGAAAACCGGGACTACCCTACGAGCAGTACTTC. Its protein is CASRKPGLPYEQYF.

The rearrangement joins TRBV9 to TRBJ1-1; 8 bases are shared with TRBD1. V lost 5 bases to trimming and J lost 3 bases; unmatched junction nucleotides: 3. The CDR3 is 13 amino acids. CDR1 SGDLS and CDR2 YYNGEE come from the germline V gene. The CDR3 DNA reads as TGTGCCAGCAGTCCAGGGGGCCACACTGAAGCTTTCTTT. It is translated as CASSPGGHTEAFF.

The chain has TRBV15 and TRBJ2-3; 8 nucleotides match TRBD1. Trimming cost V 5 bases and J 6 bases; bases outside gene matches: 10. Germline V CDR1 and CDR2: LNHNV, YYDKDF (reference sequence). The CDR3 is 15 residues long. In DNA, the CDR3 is TGTGCCACCAGCGGTGGGACAGGTACGTTGGATACGCAGTATTTT. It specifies CATSGGTGTLDTQYF.

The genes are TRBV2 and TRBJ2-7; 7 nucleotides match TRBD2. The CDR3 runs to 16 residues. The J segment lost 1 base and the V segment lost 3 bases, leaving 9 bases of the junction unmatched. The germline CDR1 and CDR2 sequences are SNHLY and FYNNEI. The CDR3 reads CASSDMLAGGSYEQYF. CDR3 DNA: TGTGCCAGCAGTGATATGTTAGCGGGCGGATCCTACGAGCAGTACTTC.

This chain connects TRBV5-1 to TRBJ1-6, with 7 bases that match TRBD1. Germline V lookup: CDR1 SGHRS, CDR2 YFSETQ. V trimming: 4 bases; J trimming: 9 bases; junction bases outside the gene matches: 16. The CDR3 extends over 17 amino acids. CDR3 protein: CASSPSLVPGGSSPLHF. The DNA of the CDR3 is TGCGCCAGCAGCCCCTCGTTGGTCCCAGGGGGGAGTTCACCCCTCCACTTT.

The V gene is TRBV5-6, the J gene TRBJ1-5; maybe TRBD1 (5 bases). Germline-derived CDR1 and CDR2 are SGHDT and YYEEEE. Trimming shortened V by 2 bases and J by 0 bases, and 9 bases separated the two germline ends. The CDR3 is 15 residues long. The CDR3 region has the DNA TGTGCCAGCAGCTTCTCAGGGTATAGCAATCAGCCCCAGCATTTT. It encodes CASSFSGYSNQPQHF.

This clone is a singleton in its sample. CDR3 sequence reads: CASSLLLAVSGELFF. CDR3 coding DNA: TGTGCCAGCAGCTTACTTTTGGCGGTTTCAGGGGAGCTGTTTTTT. The chain links TRBV7-2 to TRBJ2-2, with unresolved D. Trimming took 2 bases from V and 8 from J, leaving 15 bases between them. The CDR3 extends over 15 amino acids. Germline CDR1 SGHTA, CDR2 FQGNSA.

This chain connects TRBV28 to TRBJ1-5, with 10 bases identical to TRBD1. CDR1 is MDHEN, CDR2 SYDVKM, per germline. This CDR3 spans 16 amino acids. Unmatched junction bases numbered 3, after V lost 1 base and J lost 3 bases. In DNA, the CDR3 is TGTGCCAGCAGTTTATTGGGACAGGGGTTCAATCAGCCCCAGCATTTT. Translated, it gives CASSLLGQGFNQPQHF.

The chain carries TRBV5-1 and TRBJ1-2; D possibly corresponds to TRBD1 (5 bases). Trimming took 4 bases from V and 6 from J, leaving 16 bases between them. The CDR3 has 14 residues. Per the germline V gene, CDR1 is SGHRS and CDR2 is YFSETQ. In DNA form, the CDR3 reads TGCGCCAGCAGCCCTACCGGGACTGCCCATGGCTACACCTTC. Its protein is CASSPTGTAHGYTF.